This T cell receptor beta chain was sequenced in a study of CD8 T cells in ankylosing spondylitis (TCRdb year 2017). At the level of the whole study: T cell receptor beta repertoires were profiled in healthy donors and ankylosing spondylitis patients so that disease-linked TCR variants could be found. In total, the full study cohort was made up of 108 healthy donors and some 26 ankylosing spondylitis patients. Peripheral blood was sampled, and synovial fluid was additionally collected from ankylosing spondylitis patients. The paper as a whole reports these results and caveats: The disease-linked clones were reported as significantly enriched in matched synovial fluid samples from ankylosing spondylitis patients. Blood from ankylosing spondylitis patients appeared to be characterized by a TCR beta motif composed of under 10 highly homologous amino acid variants. Some of the motif variants had been reported before in the synovial fluid and blood of reactive arthritis patients, a finding that suggests common disease-initiation mechanisms. The disease-linked clones had a CD8+ phenotype and were found at relatively low frequencies in peripheral blood.

The V and J ends are trimmed by 7 bases and 3 bases, leaving 15 bases between them. Spanning cysteine to phenylalanine, the CDR3 consists of 15 amino acids. Only the CDR3 DNA stays, 45 bases, in frame from base 1. For CDR1 and CDR2, the germline V gene lists MNHNS and SASEGT. For this clonotype: This clone's antigen is unknown. No qualities accompany the bases; no much larger clone lies one base away.

Sequencing used an Illumina HiSeq 2500. Quantitative 5'-RACE with molecular barcodes was the method used to prepare the TCR beta libraries. In the paper's pipeline: A new computational method, built on a probabilistic model of VDJ rearrangement, was used to identify disease-linked TCR variants. The raw public reads went through TCRdb reprocessing: fastp at Q25, MiXCR clone calling, in-frame beta chains kept. Every distinct CDR3 protein forms one entry, paired with its most common genes and DNA. The V and J calls shown here were made by TCRdb, not taken from the authors' results. The sample table records 130,000 or so distinct CDR3 sequences; approximately 10% of these occur just once. Together, the top ten hold approximately 4% of the sample.

The sequence was collected from a female donor with ankylosing spondylitis or in good health (not recorded which). The chain was built from TRBV6-1 and TRBJ2-2; a weak D assignment points to TRBD2 (7 bases agree). Sample: blood, either unsorted or a sorted T cell fraction (not recorded which). The nucleotide sequence reads TGTGCCAGCAAACTAGAGGGGGGGTACACCGGGGAGCTGTTTTTT. Its amino acids are CASKLEGGYTGELFF.